This TCR beta chain was sequenced during a study of cytotoxic CD8 clonotypes in ibrutinib-treated CLL. Study in general: Patient counts were roughly 10 relapsed/refractory, more than 14 treatment-naive and 17 IGHV unmutated.

Turning to this clone: What it binds is unknown.

CDR1 is SEHNR, CDR2 FQNEAQ, per germline (reference sequence). The V end lost 1 base, the J end lost 6 bases, and 9 bases lay between the germline ends. The CDR3 runs to 13 residues. General study findings and limits: Stable or contracted on treatment, public clonotypes were also uncommon. The study found baseline clonality above age-matched healthy donors, tracking circulating CD8+ T-cell counts.

Sequencing used immunoSEQ multiplex PCR; TCRdb keeps in-frame clones, though not all of them. The table lists tens of thousands of clones, 80% of them singletons. The clonotype was recovered from a human donor with chronic lymphocytic leukemia. The rearrangement joins TRBV7-9 to TRBJ1-1; D unresolved. The sample here was PBMCs, taken at disease progression, from a patient treated with ibrutinib. CDR3 coding DNA: TGTGCCAGCAGCTTAGACTTTAGTCCTGAAGCTTTCTTT. Protein product: CASSLDFSPEAFF.